This TCR beta chain was documented in a study of shared clonotypes between healthy human individuals. Generated by immunoSEQ multiplex PCR, the TCRdb table keeps only in-frame clones and is missing some. This table has millions of clones, approximately 93% appearing once. Study-level points and caveats: Memory subsets generally showed lower estimated richness than naive subsets. The naive CD4 repertoires of several donors were compared, and around 5% of clonotypes were shared.

As for this clone: Its antigen is unidentified.

After removal of 0 bases from V and 3 bases from J, the junction contained 4 bases not matched to a gene. This CDR3 region has 17 residues. Germline V gene sequence: CDR1 MDHEN, CDR2 SYDVKM. Nashville, Tennessee was home to all donors, each a Caucasian adult. This receptor was obtained from a man aged 18 to 29 in good health. Some clones in this sample may be carry-over from other donors' samples. What was sequenced was naive CD4+ T cells from PBMCs. As to subset: CD45RA+ positively selected. The chain couples TRBV28 to TRBJ2-3; 12 bases are a match to TRBD2. Here the CDR3 DNA reads TGTGCCAGCAGTTTATGGACTAGCGGGAGAAGTACAGATACGCAGTATTTT. Translating it yields CASSLWTSGRSTDTQYF. Combining the CDR3 with reference TRBV28 and TRBJ2-3 gives the whole variable domain DVKVTQSSRYLVKRTGEKVFLECVQDMDHENMFWYRQDPGLGLRLIYFSYDVKMKEKGDIPEGYSVSREKKERFSLILESASTNQTSMYLCASSLWTSGRSTDTQYFGPGTRLTVL.